This TCR beta chain was profiled in a study of OX40 agonist ivuxolimab in advanced cancers. On the study more broadly: Among those treated, three patients had partial responses, one with hepatocellular carcinoma and two with cutaneous melanoma. Study results and limitations: Both blood CD4+ and CD8+ T cells showed clonal growth by week 6 at 0.1 to 3.0 mg/kg. Averaging showed that CD8+ T cells had more expanded clones than CD4+ did.

The assay was immunoSEQ multiplex PCR, and TCRdb's table has in-frame clones only and misses some. The sample has tens of thousands of clones; roughly 91% are singletons. For this clone: What it binds is unknown.

The investigators sampled blood at baseline, at cycle 4 day 1, and at cycle 7 day 1. Looked up from germline, CDR1 is LNHDA and CDR2 is SQIVND (reference sequence). This CDR3 spans 14 amino acids. V was trimmed by 6 bases and J by 0 bases, leaving 11 bases between them. V is TRBV19 and J is TRBJ1-1; D is uncertain. The TCR was taken from an adult with an advanced solid tumor such as melanoma, head and neck, liver or kidney cancer. The sample consisted of CD4+ or CD8+ T cells sorted from blood, taken in a trial of the OX40 agonist ivuxolimab. In DNA, the CDR3 is TGTGCCAGTAGAATGGGCAGCATGAACACTGAAGCTTTCTTT. This translates into CASRMGSMNTEAFF. The whole variable domain, remainder taken from reference TRBV19 and TRBJ1-1, is DGGITQSPKYLFRKEGQNVTLSCEQNLNHDAMYWYRQDPGQGLRLIYYSQIVNDFQKGDIAEGYSVSREKKESFPLTVTSAQKNPTAFYLCASRMGSMNTEAFFGQGTRLTVV.